This T cell receptor beta chain was sequenced in a study of blood T cell repertoires in COVID-19. The germline V gene has CDR1 MGHRA and CDR2 YSYEKL. This CDR3 comprises 15 residues. V lost 0 bases, J lost 5 bases, and 13 bases lay in between. Data came from immunoSEQ multiplex PCR; TCRdb stores just in-frame clones and leaves some out. The sample holds 160,000 or so clones, about 88% seen once. The TCR sequence derives from an older woman with acute or convalescent COVID-19. The sequenced sample consisted of peripheral blood. The chain has TRBV4-1 and TRBJ1-2; possible D gene TRBD1, 6 bases. CDR3 sequence (DNA): TGCGCCAGCAGCCAAGATCAGGGGCCCTCGTATGGCTACACCTTC. Amino acids: CASSQDQGPSYGYTF.